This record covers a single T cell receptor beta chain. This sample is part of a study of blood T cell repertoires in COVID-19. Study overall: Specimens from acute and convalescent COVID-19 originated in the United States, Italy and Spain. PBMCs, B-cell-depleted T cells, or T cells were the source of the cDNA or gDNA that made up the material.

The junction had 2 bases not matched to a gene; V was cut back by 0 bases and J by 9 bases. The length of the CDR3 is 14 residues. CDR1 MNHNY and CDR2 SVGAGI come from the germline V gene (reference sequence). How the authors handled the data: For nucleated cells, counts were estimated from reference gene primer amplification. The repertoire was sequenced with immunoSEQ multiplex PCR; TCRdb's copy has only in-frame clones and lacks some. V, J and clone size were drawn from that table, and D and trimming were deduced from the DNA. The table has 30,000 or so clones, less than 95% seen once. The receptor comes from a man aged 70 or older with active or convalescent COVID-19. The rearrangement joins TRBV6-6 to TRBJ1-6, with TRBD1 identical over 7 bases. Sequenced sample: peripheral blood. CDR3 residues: CASSYSSGGSPLHF. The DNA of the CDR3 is TGTGCCAGCAGTTACTCATCAGGGGGTTCACCCCTCCACTTT.